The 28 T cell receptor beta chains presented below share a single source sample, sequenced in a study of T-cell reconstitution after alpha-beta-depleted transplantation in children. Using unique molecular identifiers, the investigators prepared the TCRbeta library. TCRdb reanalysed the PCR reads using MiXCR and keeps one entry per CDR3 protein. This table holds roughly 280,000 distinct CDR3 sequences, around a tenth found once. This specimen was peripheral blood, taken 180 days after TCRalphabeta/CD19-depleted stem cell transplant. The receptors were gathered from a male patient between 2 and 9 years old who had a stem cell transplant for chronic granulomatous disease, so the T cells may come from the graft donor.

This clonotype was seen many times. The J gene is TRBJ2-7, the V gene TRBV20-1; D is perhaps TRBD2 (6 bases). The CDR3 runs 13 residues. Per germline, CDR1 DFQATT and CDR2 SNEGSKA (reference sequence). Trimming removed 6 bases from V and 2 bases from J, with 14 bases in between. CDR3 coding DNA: TGCAGTGCCCTCGCGGGACCCCCCTACGAGCAGTACTTC. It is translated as CSALAGPPYEQYF.

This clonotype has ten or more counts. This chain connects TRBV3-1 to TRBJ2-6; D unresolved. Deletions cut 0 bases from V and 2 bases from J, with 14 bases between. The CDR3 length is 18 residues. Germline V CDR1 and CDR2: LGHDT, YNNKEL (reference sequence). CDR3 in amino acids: CASSQDLPAVAGANVLTF. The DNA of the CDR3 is TGTGCCAGCAGCCAAGATTTACCGGCCGTGGCTGGGGCCAACGTCCTGACTTTC.

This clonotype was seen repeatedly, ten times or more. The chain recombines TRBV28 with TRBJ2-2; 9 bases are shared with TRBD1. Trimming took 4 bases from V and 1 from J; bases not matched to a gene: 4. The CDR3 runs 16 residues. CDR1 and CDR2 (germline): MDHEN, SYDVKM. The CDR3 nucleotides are TGTGCCAGCAGTTCCGGGGGACAGGGGAACACCGGGGAGCTGTTTTTT. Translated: CASSSGGQGNTGELFF.

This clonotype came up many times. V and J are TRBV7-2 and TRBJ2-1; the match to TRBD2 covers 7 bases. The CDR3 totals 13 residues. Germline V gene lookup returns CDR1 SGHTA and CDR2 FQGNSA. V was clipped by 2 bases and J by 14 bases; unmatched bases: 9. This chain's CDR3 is CASSLLWTRREFF. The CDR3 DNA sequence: TGTGCCAGCAGCTTATTATGGACTAGGAGGGAGTTCTTC.

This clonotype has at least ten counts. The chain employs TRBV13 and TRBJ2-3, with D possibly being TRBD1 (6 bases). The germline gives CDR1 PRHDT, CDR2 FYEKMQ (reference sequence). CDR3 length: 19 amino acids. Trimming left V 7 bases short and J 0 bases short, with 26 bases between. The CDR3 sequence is CASTPSSPPWTASTDTQYF. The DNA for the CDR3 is TGTGCCAGCACCCCAAGCTCCCCGCCTTGGACAGCTAGCACAGATACGCAGTATTTT.

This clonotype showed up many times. The CDR3 DNA sequence: TGTGCCACCAGCAGAGCCAGCGGGACACTAGGCGATGAGCAGTTCTTC. The encoded protein is CATSRASGTLGDEQFF. This chain uses TRBV15 with TRBJ2-1, with D possibly matching TRBD2 (7 bases). This CDR3 is built from 16 residues. V lost 1 base, J lost 8 bases, and 18 bases lay in between. Germline CDR1 reads LNHNV; CDR2 reads YYDKDF (reference sequence).

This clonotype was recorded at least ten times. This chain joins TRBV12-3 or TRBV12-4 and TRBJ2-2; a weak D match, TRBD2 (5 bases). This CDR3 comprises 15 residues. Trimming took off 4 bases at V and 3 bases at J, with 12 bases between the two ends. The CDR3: CASSYRGLYTGELFF. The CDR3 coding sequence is TGTGCCAGCAGTTATAGAGGACTTTACACCGGGGAGCTGTTTTTT.

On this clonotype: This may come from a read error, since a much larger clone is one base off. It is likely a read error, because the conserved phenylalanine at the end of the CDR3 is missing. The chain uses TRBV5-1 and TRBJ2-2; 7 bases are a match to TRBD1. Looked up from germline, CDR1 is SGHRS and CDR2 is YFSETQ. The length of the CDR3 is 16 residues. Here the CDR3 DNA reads TGCGCAAGCAGGGGGTTGACAGGGACGAACACCGGGGAGCTGTTTTTA. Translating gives CASRGLTGTNTGELFL.

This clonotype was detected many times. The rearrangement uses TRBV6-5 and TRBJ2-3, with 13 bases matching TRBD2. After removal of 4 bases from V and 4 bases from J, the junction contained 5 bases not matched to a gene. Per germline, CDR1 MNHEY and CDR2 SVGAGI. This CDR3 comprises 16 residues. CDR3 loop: CASSFRTSGGSDTQYF. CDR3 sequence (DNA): TGTGCCAGCAGTTTCCGGACTAGCGGGGGTTCAGATACGCAGTATTTT.

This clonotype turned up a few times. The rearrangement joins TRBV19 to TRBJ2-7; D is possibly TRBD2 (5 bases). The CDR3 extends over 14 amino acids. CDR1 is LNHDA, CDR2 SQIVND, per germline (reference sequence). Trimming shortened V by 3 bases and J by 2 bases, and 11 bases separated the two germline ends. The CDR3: CASSISATTYEQYF. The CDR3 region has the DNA TGTGCCAGTAGTATTTCAGCGACTACCTACGAGCAGTACTTC. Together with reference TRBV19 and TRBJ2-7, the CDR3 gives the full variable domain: DGGITQSPKYLFRKEGQNVTLSCEQNLNHDAMYWYRQDPGQGLRLIYYSQIVNDFQKGDIAEGYSVSREKKESFPLTVTSAQKNPTAFYLCASSISATTYEQYFGPGTRLTVT.

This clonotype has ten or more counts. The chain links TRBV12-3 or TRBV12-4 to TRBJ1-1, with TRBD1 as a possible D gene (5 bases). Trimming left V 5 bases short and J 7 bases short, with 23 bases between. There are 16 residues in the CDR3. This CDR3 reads CASSRQLGPGRGEAFF. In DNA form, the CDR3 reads TGTGCCAGCAGTCGACAACTAGGGCCCGGAAGGGGTGAAGCTTTCTTT.

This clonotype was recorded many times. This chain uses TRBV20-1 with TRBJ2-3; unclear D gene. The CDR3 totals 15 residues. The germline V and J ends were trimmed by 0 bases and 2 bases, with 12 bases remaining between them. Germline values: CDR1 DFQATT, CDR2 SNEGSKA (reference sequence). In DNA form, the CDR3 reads TGCAGTGCTAGAGATCGGCACGGCTACACAGATACGCAGTATTTT. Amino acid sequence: CSARDRHGYTDTQYF.

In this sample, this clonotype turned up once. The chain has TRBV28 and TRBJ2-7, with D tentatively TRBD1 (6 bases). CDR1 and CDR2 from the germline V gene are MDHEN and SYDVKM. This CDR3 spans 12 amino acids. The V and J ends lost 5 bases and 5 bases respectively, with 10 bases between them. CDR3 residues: CASSGHRDEQYF. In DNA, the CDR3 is TGTGCCAGCAGTGGGCACAGGGACGAGCAGTACTTC.

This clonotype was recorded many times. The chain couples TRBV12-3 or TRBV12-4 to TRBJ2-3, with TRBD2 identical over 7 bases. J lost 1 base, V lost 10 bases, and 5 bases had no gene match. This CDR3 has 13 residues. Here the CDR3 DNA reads TGTGCCATAAAAGGACTAGGCACAGATACGCAGTATTTT. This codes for CAIKGLGTDTQYF.

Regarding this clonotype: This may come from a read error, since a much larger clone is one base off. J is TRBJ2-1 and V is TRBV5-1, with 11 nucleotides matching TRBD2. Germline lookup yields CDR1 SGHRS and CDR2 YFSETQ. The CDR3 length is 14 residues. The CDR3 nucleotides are TGCGCCAACAGCTTTAGCGGGGGGGCGAATGAGCAGTTCTTC. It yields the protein CANSFSGGANEQFF.

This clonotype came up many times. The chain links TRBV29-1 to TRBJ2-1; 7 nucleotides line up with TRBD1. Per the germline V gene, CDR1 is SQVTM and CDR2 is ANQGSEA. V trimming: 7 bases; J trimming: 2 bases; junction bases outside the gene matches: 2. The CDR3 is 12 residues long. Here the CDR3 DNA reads TGCAGCGGGGGACAGCCCTACAATGAGCAGTTCTTC. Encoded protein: CSGGQPYNEQFF.

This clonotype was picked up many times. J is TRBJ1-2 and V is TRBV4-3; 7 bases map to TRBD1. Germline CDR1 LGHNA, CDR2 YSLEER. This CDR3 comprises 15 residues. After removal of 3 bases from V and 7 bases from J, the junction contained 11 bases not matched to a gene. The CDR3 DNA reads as TGCGCCAGCAGCCACGACTTCGACAGGGACTCTGGCTACACCTTC. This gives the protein CASSHDFDRDSGYTF.

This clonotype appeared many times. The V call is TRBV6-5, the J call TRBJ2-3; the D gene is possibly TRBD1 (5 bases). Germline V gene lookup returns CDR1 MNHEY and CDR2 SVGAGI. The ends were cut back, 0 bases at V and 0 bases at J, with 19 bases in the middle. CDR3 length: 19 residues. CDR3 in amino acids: CASSYSNRLAITSTDTQYF. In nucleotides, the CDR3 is TGTGCCAGCAGTTACTCGAACAGGCTGGCCATTACAAGCACAGATACGCAGTATTTT.

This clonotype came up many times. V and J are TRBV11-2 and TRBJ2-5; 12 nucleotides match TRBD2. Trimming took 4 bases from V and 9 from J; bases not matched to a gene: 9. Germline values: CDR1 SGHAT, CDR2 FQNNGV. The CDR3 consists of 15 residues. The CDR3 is CASSSWTSGVEAQYF. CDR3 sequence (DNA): TGTGCCAGCAGCTCATGGACTAGCGGGGTGGAGGCCCAGTACTTC. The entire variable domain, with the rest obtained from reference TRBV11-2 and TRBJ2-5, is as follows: EAGVAQSPRYKIIEKRQSVAFWCNPISGHATLYWYQQILGQGPKLLIQFQNNGVVDDSQLPKDRFSAERLKGVDSTLKIQPAKLEDSAVYLCASSSWTSGVEAQYFGPGTRLLVL.

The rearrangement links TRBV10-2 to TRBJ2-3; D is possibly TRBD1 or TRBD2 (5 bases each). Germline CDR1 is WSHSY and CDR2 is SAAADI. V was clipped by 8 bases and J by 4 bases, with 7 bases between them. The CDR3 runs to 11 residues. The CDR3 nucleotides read TGCGCCAGCCAGGGAGCAGATACGCAGTATTTT. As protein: CASQGADTQYF.

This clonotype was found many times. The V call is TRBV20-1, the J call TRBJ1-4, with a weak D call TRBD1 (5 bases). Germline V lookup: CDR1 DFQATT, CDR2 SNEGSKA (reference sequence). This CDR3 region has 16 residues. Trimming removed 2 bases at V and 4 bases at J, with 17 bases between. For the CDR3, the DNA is TGCAGTGCTAGACGGGCTGGGACCGCCGTTAATGAAAAACTGTTTTTT. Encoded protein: CSARRAGTAVNEKLFF.

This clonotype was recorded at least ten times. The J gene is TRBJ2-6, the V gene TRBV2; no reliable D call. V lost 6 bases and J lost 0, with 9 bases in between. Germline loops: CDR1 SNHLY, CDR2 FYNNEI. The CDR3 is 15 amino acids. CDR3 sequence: CASRASISGANVLTF. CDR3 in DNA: TGTGCCAGCAGGGCCTCGATCTCTGGGGCCAACGTCCTGACTTTC.

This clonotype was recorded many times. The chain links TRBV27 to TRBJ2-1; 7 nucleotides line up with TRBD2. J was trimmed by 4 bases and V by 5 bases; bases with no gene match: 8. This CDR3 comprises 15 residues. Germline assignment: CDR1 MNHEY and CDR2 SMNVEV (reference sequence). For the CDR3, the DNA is TGTGCCAGCAGTCTACTAGCGCCCAATTACAATGAGCAGTTCTTC. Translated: CASSLLAPNYNEQFF.

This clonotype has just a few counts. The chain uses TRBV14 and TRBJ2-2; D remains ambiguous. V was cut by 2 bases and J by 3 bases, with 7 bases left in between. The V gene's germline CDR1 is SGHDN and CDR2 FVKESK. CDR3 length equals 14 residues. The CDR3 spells CASSQRMYTGELFF. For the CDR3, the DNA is TGTGCCAGCAGCCAAAGGATGTACACCGGGGAGCTGTTTTTT.

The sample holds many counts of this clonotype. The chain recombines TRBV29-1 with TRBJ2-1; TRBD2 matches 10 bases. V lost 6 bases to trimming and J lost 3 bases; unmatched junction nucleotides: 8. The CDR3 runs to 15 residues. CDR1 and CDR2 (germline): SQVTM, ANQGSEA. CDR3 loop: CSVPPLAGDYNEQFF. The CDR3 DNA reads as TGCAGCGTCCCTCCCCTAGCGGGAGACTACAATGAGCAGTTCTTC.

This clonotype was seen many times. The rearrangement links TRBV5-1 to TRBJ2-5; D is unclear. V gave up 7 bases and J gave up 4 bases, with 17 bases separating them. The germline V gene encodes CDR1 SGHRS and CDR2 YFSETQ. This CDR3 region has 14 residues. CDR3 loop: CASQLVGARETQYF. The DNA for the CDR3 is TGCGCCAGCCAACTTGTAGGTGCACGAGAGACCCAGTACTTC.

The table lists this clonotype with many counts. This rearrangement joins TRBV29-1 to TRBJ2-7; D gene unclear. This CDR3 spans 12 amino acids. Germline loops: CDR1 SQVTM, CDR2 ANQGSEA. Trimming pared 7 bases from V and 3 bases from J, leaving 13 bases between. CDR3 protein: CSAQTNDYEQYF. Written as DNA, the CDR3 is TGCAGCGCTCAGACAAACGACTACGAGCAGTACTTC.

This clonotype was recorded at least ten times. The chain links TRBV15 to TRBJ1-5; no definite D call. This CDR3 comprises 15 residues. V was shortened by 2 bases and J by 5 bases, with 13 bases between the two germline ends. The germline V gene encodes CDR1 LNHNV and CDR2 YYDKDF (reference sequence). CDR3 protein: CATSRLLVGDQPQHF. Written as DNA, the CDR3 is TGTGCCACCAGCAGACTCCTGGTTGGGGATCAGCCCCAGCATTTT.